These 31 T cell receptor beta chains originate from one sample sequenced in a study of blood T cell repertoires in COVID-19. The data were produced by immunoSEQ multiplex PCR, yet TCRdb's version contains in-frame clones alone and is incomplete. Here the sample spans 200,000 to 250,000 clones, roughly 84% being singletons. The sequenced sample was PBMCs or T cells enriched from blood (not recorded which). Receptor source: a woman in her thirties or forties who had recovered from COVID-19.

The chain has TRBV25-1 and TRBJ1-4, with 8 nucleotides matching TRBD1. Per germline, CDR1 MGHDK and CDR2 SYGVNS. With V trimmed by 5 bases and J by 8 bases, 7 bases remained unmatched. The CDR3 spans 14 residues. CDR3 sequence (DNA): TGTGCCAGCAGTTCAGGACAGGGTCGGGAAAAACTGTTTTTT. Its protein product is CASSSGQGREKLFF.

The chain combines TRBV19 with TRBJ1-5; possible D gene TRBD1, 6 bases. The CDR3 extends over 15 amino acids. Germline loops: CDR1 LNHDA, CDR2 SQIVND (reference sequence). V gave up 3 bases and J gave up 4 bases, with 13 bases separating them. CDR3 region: CASSILRDTNQPQHF. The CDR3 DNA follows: TGTGCCAGTAGTATCCTACGGGACACTAATCAGCCCCAGCATTTT.

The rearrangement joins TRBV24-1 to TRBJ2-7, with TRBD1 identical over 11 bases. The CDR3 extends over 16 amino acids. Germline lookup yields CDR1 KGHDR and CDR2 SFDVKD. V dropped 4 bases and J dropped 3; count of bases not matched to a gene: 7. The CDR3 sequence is CATSDTGDRGGYEQYF. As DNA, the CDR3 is TGTGCCACCAGTGACACCGGGGACAGGGGGGGCTACGAGCAGTACTTC.

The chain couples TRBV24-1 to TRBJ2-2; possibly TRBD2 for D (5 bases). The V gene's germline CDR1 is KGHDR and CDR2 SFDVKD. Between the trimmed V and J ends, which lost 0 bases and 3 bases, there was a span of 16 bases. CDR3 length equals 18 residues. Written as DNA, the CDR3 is TGTGCCACCAGTGATTTGGAGGTAAAGGCGGGCTACACCGGGGAGCTGTTTTTT. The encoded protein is CATSDLEVKAGYTGELFF.

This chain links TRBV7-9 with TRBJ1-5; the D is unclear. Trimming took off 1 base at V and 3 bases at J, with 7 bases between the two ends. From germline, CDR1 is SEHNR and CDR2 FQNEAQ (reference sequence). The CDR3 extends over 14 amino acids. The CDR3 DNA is TGTGCCAGCAGCTTAGGGAGCGTCAATCAGCCCCAGCATTTT. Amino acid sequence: CASSLGSVNQPQHF. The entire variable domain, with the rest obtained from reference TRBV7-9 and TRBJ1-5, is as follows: DTGVSQNPRHKITKRGQNVTFRCDPISEHNRLYWYRQTLGQGPEFLTYFQNEAQLEKSRLLSDRFSAERPKGSFSTLEIQRTEQGDSAMYLCASSLGSVNQPQHFGDGTRLSIL.

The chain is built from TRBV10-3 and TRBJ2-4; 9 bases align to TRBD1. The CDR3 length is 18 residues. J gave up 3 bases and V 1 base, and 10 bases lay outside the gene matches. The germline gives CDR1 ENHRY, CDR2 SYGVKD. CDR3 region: CAISEWGTGRPNKNIQYF. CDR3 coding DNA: TGTGCCATCAGTGAGTGGGGGACAGGGCGCCCTAACAAAAACATTCAGTACTTC.

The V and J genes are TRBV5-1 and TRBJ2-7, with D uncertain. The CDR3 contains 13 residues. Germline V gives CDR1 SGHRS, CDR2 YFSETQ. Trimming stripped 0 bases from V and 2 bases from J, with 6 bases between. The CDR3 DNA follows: TGCGCCAGCAGCTTGGGGAGTGCCTACGAGCAGTACTTC. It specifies CASSLGSAYEQYF.

CDR3 sequence reads: CASSLKGLAGRTDTQYF. In DNA, the CDR3 is TGTGCCAGCAGCTTAAAGGGACTAGCGGGGCGCACAGATACGCAGTATTTT. V is TRBV11-3 and J is TRBJ2-3; 13 bases match TRBD2. This CDR3 comprises 17 residues. J was trimmed by 1 base and V by 2 bases; bases with no gene match: 3. Germline V lookup: CDR1 SGHNT, CDR2 YENEEA.

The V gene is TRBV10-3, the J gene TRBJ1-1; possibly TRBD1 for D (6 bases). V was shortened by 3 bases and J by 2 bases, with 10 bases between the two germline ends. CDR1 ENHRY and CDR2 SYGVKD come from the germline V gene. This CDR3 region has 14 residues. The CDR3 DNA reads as TGTGCCATCAGTGACAGGGGAAGTAACACTGAAGCTTTCTTT. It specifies CAISDRGSNTEAFF.

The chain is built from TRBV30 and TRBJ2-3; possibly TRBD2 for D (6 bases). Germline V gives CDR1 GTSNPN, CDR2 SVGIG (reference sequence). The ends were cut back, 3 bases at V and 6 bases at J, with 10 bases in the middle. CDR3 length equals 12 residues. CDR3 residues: CAWSLAGDTQYF. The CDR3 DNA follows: TGTGCCTGGAGCCTTGCGGGGGATACGCAGTATTTT.

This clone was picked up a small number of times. The chain's CDR3 is CATSRGPNMPGQDNSPLHF. CDR3 bases: TGTGCCACCAGCAGAGGACCAAACATGCCGGGACAGGATAATTCACCCCTCCACTTT. This chain connects TRBV15 to TRBJ1-6, with 8 bases fitting TRBD1. Germline values: CDR1 LNHNV, CDR2 YYDKDF (reference sequence). V gave up 1 base and J gave up 5 bases; unmatched junction bases: 13. This CDR3 region has 19 residues.

This CDR3 reads CASSLSTNPLYEQYF. The CDR3 DNA sequence: TGTGCCAGCAGTTTGAGCACCAACCCCCTCTACGAGCAGTACTTC. V gene TRBV28 combines with J gene TRBJ2-7; D unresolved. Deletions cut 3 bases from V and 3 bases from J, with 15 bases between. In germline, CDR1 is MDHEN, CDR2 SYDVKM. The CDR3 runs to 15 residues. Based on the CDR3 plus reference TRBV28 and TRBJ2-7, the full variable domain is DVKVTQSSRYLVKRTGEKVFLECVQDMDHENMFWYRQDPGLGLRLIYFSYDVKMKEKGDIPEGYSVSREKKERFSLILESASTNQTSMYLCASSLSTNPLYEQYFGPGTRLTVT.

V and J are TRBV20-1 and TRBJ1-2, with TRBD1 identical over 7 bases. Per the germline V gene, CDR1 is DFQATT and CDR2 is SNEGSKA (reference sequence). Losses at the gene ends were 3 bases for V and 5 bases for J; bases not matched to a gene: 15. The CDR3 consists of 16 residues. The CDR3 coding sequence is TGCAGTGCTAGTATACGCAGGACAGGATTCGGGTATGGCTACACCTTC. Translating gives CSASIRRTGFGYGYTF.

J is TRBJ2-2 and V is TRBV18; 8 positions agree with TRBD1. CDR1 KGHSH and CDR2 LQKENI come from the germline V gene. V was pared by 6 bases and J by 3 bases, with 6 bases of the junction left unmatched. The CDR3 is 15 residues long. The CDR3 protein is CASSGYRGYTGELFF. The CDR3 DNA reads TGTGCCAGCTCCGGCTACAGGGGGTACACCGGGGAGCTGTTTTTT.

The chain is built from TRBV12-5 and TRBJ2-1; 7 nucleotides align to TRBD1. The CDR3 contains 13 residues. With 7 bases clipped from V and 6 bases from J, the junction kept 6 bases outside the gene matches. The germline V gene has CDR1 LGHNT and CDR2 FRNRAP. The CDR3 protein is CASAQGTANEQFF. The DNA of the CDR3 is TGTGCTAGTGCCCAGGGGACAGCCAATGAGCAGTTCTTC.

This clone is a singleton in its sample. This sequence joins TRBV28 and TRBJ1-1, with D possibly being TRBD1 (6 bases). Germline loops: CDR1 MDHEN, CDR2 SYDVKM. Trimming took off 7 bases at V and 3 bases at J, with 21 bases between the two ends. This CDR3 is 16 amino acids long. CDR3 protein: CASTLTGQGSDTEAFF. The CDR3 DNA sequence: TGTGCCAGCACCCTGACCGGCCAGGGGTCGGACACTGAAGCTTTCTTT.

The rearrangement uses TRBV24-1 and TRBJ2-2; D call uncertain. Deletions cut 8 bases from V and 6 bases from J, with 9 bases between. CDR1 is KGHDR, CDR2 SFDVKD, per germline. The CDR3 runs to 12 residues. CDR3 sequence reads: CATIPSAGELFF. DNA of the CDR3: TGTGCCACCATTCCCTCAGCCGGGGAGCTGTTTTTT.

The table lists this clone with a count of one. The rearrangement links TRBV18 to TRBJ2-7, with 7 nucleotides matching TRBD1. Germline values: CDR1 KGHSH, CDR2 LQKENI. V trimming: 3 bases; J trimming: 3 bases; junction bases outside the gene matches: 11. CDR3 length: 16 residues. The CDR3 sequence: CASSPTWTGIGYEQYF. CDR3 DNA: TGTGCCAGCTCACCTACTTGGACAGGAATCGGCTACGAGCAGTACTTC.

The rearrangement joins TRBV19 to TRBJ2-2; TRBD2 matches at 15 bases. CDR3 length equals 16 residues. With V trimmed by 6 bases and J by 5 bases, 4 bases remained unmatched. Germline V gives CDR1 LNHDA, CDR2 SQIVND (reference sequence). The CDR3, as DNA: TGTGCCAGTAGAGGACTAGCGGGAGGGCAAACCGGGGAGCTGTTTTTT. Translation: CASRGLAGGQTGELFF.

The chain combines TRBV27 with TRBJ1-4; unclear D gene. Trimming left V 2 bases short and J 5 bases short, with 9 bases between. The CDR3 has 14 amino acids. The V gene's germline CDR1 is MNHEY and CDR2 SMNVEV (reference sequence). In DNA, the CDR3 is TGTGCCAGCAGTTTAACGGGGAGGAATGAAAAACTGTTTTTT. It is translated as CASSLTGRNEKLFF.

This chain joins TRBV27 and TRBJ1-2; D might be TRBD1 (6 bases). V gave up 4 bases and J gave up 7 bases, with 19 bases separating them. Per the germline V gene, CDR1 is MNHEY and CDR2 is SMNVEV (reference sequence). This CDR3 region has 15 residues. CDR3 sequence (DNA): TGTGCCAGCAGTTCCGCGGATAGGGGGTTCTCTGGCTACACCTTC. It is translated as CASSSADRGFSGYTF.

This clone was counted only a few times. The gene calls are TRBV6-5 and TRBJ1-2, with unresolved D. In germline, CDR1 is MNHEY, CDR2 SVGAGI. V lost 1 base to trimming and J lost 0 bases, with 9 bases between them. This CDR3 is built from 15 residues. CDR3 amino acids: CASSYWKEANYGYTF. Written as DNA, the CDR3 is TGTGCCAGCAGTTACTGGAAGGAGGCTAACTATGGCTACACCTTC.

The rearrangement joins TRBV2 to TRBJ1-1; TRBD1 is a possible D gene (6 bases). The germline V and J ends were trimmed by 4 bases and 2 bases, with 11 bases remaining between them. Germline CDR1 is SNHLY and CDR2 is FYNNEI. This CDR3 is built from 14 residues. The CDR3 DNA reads TGTGCCAGCAGTGTTGACAGGCAAAACACTGAAGCTTTCTTT. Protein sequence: CASSVDRQNTEAFF.

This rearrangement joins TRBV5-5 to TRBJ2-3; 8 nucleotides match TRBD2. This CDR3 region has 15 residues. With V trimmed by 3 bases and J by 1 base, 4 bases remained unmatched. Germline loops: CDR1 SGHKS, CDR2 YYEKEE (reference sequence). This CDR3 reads CASSSTSARTDTQYF. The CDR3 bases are TGTGCCAGCAGCTCGACTAGCGCCCGCACAGATACGCAGTATTTT.

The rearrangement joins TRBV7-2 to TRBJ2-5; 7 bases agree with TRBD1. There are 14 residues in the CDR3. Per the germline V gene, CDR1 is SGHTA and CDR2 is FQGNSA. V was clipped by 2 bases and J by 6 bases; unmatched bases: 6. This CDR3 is CASSLSTGWKTQYF. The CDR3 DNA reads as TGTGCCAGCAGCTTATCGACAGGGTGGAAGACCCAGTACTTC.

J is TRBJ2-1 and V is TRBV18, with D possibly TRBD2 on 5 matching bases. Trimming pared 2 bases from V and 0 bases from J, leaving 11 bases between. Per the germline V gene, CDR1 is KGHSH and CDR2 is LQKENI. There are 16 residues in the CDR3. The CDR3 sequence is CASSPSSTVSYNEQFF. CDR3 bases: TGTGCCAGCTCACCATCTAGCACGGTCTCCTACAATGAGCAGTTCTTC.

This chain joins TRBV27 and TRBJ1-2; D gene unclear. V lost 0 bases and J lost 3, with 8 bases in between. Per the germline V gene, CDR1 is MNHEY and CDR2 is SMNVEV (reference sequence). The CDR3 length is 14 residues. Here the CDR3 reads CASSLSGGYYGYTF. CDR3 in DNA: TGTGCCAGCAGTTTATCCGGCGGATACTATGGCTACACCTTC.

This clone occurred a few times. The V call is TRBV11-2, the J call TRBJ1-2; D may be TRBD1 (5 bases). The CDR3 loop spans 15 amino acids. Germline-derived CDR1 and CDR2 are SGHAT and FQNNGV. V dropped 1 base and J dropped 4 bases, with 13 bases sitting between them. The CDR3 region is CASSLGPGLGYGYTF. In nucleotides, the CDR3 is TGTGCCAGCAGCTTAGGTCCAGGGTTGGGCTATGGCTACACCTTC.

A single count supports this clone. The CDR3 sequence: CAISRQGAGEQYF. CDR3 sequence (DNA): TGTGCCATCAGTAGACAGGGGGCGGGCGAGCAGTACTTC. The V call is TRBV10-3, the J call TRBJ2-7; 10 bases fit TRBD1. J gave up 6 bases and V 5 bases, and 4 bases lay outside the gene matches. This CDR3 has 13 residues. Germline assignment: CDR1 ENHRY and CDR2 SYGVKD.

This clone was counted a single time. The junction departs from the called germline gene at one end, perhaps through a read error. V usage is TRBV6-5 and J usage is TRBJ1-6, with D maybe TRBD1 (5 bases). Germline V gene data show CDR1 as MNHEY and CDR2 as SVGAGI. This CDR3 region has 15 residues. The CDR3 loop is CASSYQGGNKSPLHF. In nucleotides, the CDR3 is TGTGCCAGCAGTTACCAGGGTGGGAATAAATCACCCCTCCACTTT.

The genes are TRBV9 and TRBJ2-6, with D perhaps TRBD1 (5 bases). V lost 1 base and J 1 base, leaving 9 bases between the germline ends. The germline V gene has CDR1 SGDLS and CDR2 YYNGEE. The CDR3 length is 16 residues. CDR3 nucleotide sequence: TGTGCCAGCAGCGTATTAGCAGGGTCTGGGGCCAACGTCCTGACTTTC. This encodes CASSVLAGSGANVLTF.